This TCR beta chain was observed in a study of Graves' ophthalmopathy and Graves' hyperthyroidism. Amplification targeted the TCR beta CDR3 regions, with RNA transcripts as the source material. Second-round multiplex PCR followed a first-round RT-PCR using HTBI primers. TCRdb reanalysed the multiplex PCR reads using MiXCR and keeps one entry per CDR3 protein. The data show approximately 150,000 distinct CDR3 sequences, just under 40% seen once. The CDR3 is 14 amino acids. From germline, CDR1 is SQVTM and CDR2 ANQGSEA. The V segment lost 7 bases and the J segment 3 bases; nucleotides outside the gene matches: 8. This clonotype has a count of ten or more.

The source of this sequence is a man younger than 45 with Graves' ophthalmopathy. The V and J genes are TRBV29-1 and TRBJ2-7, with 11 positions matching TRBD2. The material sequenced was peripheral blood. The CDR3 protein is CSGRGLADHYEQYF. CDR3 coding DNA: TGCAGCGGCAGGGGACTAGCGGACCACTACGAGCAGTACTTC.